These 9 T cell receptor beta chains share one sample of origin, sequenced in a study of Ad26.COV2.S vaccination and SARS-CoV-2 variants. Libraries were prepared by immunoSEQ multiplex PCR; TCRdb keeps only in-frame clonotypes and omits some of them. The table lists roughly 320,000 clones, over 75% of them singletons. Documented treatment: approximately 18 received Ad26.COV2.S at low or high dose, single or two shots; 5 received placebo; per-sample allocation not given. Following the first vaccine or placebo injection, samples were taken on day 63. This sample comprised peripheral blood, obtained in a trial of Ad26.COV2.S vaccine versus placebo. The receptors were gathered from a person aged 18-60 years who received the Ad26.COV2.S COVID-19 vaccine or a placebo.

V gene TRBV14 combines with J gene TRBJ2-1; a possible D gene is TRBD2 (7 bases). The CDR3 runs to 17 residues. The germline V gene encodes CDR1 SGHDN and CDR2 FVKESK. The V gene lost 2 bases and the J gene lost 4 bases, with 18 bases spanning the gap. In DNA form, the CDR3 reads TGTGCCAGCAGCCAATTAGGGGGGGGCAAAGGTTACAATGAGCAGTTCTTC. Translating it yields CASSQLGGGKGYNEQFF. The variable domain in full, completed from reference TRBV14 and TRBJ2-1, reads EAGVTQFPSHSVIEKGQTVTLRCDPISGHDNLYWYRRVMGKEIKFLLHFVKESKQDESGMPNNRFLAERTGGTYSTLKVQPAELEDSGVYFCASSQLGGGKGYNEQFFGPGTRLTVL.

This clone occurred once. The J gene is TRBJ2-7, the V gene TRBV7-2; D is unresolved. Germline CDR1 is SGHTA and CDR2 is FQGNSA. V was pared by 1 base and J by 4 bases, with 5 bases between. The length of the CDR3 is 12 residues. Here the CDR3 DNA reads TGTGCCAGCAGCTTAGAGTTTTACGAGCAGTACTTC. Encoded protein: CASSLEFYEQYF. The variable domain in full, with the rest retrieved from reference TRBV7-2 and TRBJ2-7, is GAGVSQSPSNKVTEKGKDVELRCDPISGHTALYWYRQSLGQGLEFLIYFQGNSAPDKSGLPSDRFSAERTGGSVSTLTIQRTQQEDSAVYLCASSLEFYEQYFGPGTRLTVT.

The DNA for the CDR3 is TGTGCCAGCAGCCAATACCCGACAGGGCGAACTGGAAACACCATATATTTT. Translation: CASSQYPTGRTGNTIYF. The gene calls are TRBV3-1 (or the pseudogene TRBV3-2) and TRBJ1-3; 7 bases are a match to TRBD1. The CDR3 contains 17 residues. Looked up from germline, CDR1 is LGHDT and CDR2 is YNNKEL (reference sequence). The V segment lost 2 bases and the J segment 2 bases; nucleotides outside the gene matches: 9.

CDR3 loop: CASSFGPQETQYF. CDR3 nucleotide sequence: TGCGCCAGCAGCTTCGGGCCTCAAGAGACCCAGTACTTC. V gene TRBV5-1 combines with J gene TRBJ2-5; no clear D gene. From germline, CDR1 is SGHRS and CDR2 YFSETQ. This CDR3 is 13 amino acids long. Trimming removed 2 bases at V and 2 bases at J, with 7 bases between.

The rearrangement joins TRBV6-5 to TRBJ1-1; D gene unclear. The V end lost 8 bases, the J end lost 0 bases, and 10 bases lay between the germline ends. The CDR3 covers 13 residues. CDR1 is MNHEY and CDR2 is SVGAGI in the germline V gene. The CDR3: CASYGTLNTEAFF. The CDR3, as DNA: TGTGCCAGCTATGGCACTCTGAACACTGAAGCTTTCTTT.

The CDR3 spells CASRKTGTGDSPLHF. Here the CDR3 DNA reads TGTGCCAGCAGGAAAACCGGGACAGGGGACTCACCCCTCCACTTT. The V and J genes are TRBV27 and TRBJ1-6; TRBD1 aligns across 10 bases. The V gene end was trimmed by 6 bases and the J gene end by 10 bases; junction bases not matched to a gene: 9. CDR1 and CDR2 from the germline V gene are MNHEY and SMNVEV (reference sequence). The CDR3 length is 15 residues.

V gene TRBV20-1 combines with J gene TRBJ1-2, with TRBD1 identical over 10 bases. CDR1 is DFQATT and CDR2 is SNEGSKA in the germline V gene (reference sequence). The CDR3 is 15 amino acids. V lost 3 bases, J lost 6 bases, and 10 bases stayed unmatched. The CDR3 is CSASDRDRGSHGYTF. The CDR3 nucleotides read TGCAGTGCTAGTGACCGGGACAGGGGTTCTCATGGCTACACCTTC.

The chain carries TRBV6-5 and TRBJ1-3; D is uncertain. V was shortened by 6 bases and J by 2 bases, with 2 bases between the two germline ends. In germline, CDR1 is MNHEY, CDR2 SVGAGI. The CDR3 has 11 residues. This CDR3 reads CASRAGNTIYF. The CDR3 bases are TGTGCCAGCAGGGCTGGAAACACCATATATTTT.

About this clone: At one end the junction does not follow the germline gene, possibly because of a read error. The chain couples TRBV7-7 to TRBJ2-3, with 7 bases aligning to TRBD1. CDR3 size: 15 residues. Germline assignment: CDR1 SSHAT and CDR2 FNYEAQ (reference sequence). The CDR3 region is CASSVDRASTDTQYF. The CDR3 DNA sequence: TGTGCTAGCAGCGTCGACAGGGCTAGCACAGATACGCAGTATTTT.